This T cell receptor beta chain was identified in a study of control samples from healthy donors and cancer patients. Repertoires were generated with immunoSEQ multiplex PCR, while TCRdb's copy carries only in-frame clones and drops some. The sample gives under 150,000 clones, less than 90% of which show up once; about 9% is in the top ten. CDR1 GTSNPN and CDR2 SVGIG come from the germline V gene (reference sequence). The ends were cut back, 0 bases at V and 0 bases at J, with 3 bases in the middle. This CDR3 contains 13 residues. The specimen sequenced was blood. The rearrangement links TRBV30 to TRBJ1-3; D unclear. The clonotype comes from a woman in her 30s in good health. CDR3: CAWSVTSGNTIYF. The CDR3 DNA reads as TGTGCCTGGAGTGTAACCTCTGGAAACACCATATATTTT. Together with reference TRBV30 and TRBJ1-3, the CDR3 gives the full variable domain: SQTIHQWPATLVQPVGSPLSLECTVEGTSNPNLYWYRQAAGRGLQLLFYSVGIGQISSEVPQNLSASRPQDRQFILSSKKLLLSDSGFYLCAWSVTSGNTIYFGEGSWLTVV.